This T cell receptor beta chain is from a study of T cell responses to AZD1222 COVID-19 vaccine. Study-level results: Nearly half of the spike-specific TCRs reportedly recognize variant regions that carry no mutations.

V gave up 2 bases and J gave up 5 bases; unmatched junction bases: 5. The CDR3 is made up of 15 amino acids. In germline, CDR1 is SGHAT, CDR2 FQNNGV. For this clone: What it binds is unknown.

The assay was immunoSEQ multiplex PCR, and TCRdb's table has in-frame clones only and misses some. The data hold 140,000 or so clones, with 85% to 95% observed a single time. This sequence joins TRBV11-2 and TRBJ2-2, with 7 bases matching TRBD2. The receptor was derived from an adult who had recovered from COVID-19. The sequencing here drew on peripheral blood, taken after recovery from COVID-19. CDR3 residues: CASSLSRGGTGELFF. CDR3 DNA: TGTGCCAGCAGCTTATCCCGGGGAGGGACCGGGGAGCTGTTTTTT.